Sequencing of this T cell receptor (beta chain) was carried out in a study of T-cell memory formation after mild COVID-19. Study-wide background: TCR clusters largely stayed donor specific.

This clonotype was recorded a few times. Its specificity is not known. Germline CDR1 and CDR2: SGHDN and FVKESK. CDR3 length: 16 residues. V was pared by 1 base and J by 1 base, with 13 bases between. Study findings and constraints: CD4+ clones that contracted lay mainly in CM and EM; CD8+ ones lay in EMRA. Detection of some responders pre-infection suggested pre-existing cross-reactive memory T cells participated.

TCR alpha and TCR beta cDNA libraries carrying sample barcodes and UMIs came from 5'RACE with constant-segment primers. In TCRdb, the 5' RACE reads were re-called with MiXCR into one record per CDR3 protein. The sample records 280,000 or so distinct CDR3 sequences, around 8% being singletons. This sequence was found in a man aged 18 to 30 who had mild COVID-19 (a few samples of this study predate the infection). Cell type and time point are not known. The sequenced sample consisted of PBMCs or a T cell subset sorted from them (not recorded which). The chain recombines TRBV14 with TRBJ1-1; no definite D call. As DNA, the CDR3 is TGTGCCAGCAGCCAAGGTGAGGGCAGGTCGAACACTGAAGCTTTCTTT. Its translation is CASSQGEGRSNTEAFF. Combining the CDR3 with reference TRBV14 and TRBJ1-1 gives the whole variable domain EAGVTQFPSHSVIEKGQTVTLRCDPISGHDNLYWYRRVMGKEIKFLLHFVKESKQDESGMPNNRFLAERTGGTYSTLKVQPAELEDSGVYFCASSQGEGRSNTEAFFGQGTRLTVV.